The clone carrying this T cell receptor beta chain was counted between two and nine times. The antigen remains unidentified. The CDR3 regions of TCR beta were amplified from RNA transcripts. When the TCR CDR3 underwent first-round RT-PCR, the HTBI primer set was used. MiXCR, run by TCRdb on the multiplex PCR reads, gives a single entry per CDR3 protein. The sample carries nearly 600,000 distinct CDR3 sequences, more than 13% recorded once. This record belongs to a study of T cells in Graves' hyperthyroidism and ophthalmopathy. The V and J ends lost 5 bases and 7 bases, in that order; junction bases with no gene match: 10. The CDR3 consists of 14 residues. Per the germline V gene, CDR1 is MGHDK and CDR2 is SYGVNS. Together with thyroid ultrasound, orbital computed tomography, serum thyroxine and TRAb, clinical symptoms were used for diagnoses. Study findings and constraints: The blood repertoire included most of the expanded thyroid clonotypes above 0.001.

Sequencing input: blood. The V call is TRBV25-1, the J call TRBJ1-2; 7 bases match TRBD1. This TCR was recovered from a woman between 18 and 29 years old with Graves' ophthalmopathy. The CDR3 sequence: CASSSIDRAGGYTF. CDR3 bases: TGTGCCAGCAGTTCAATTGACAGGGCTGGTGGCTACACCTTC.